This entry lists 7 T cell receptor beta chains sequenced from one sample in a study of CD8+ T cells in alopecia areata. Regarding treatment: oral pan-JAK inhibitor, 5-10 mg twice daily. The authors extracted RNA and reverse transcribed it into cDNA as the sequencing template. The repertoire was sequenced with immunoSEQ multiplex PCR; TCRdb's copy has only in-frame clones and lacks some. The table has about 190,000 clones, around 66% seen once. The sequences come from CD4+ T cells sorted from blood, collected at week 4, from a patient treated with tofacitinib. The receptors were gathered from a human donor with alopecia areata.

J is TRBJ1-6 and V is TRBV14, with D possibly TRBD1 on 5 matching bases. Germline CDR1 SGHDN, CDR2 FVKESK. The CDR3 sequence is 19 residues long. Trimming took 2 bases from V and 3 from J, leaving 20 bases between them. CDR3 in amino acids: CASSQLRGSGTDYNSPLHF. The CDR3 region has the DNA TGTGCCAGCAGCCAATTGCGGGGGTCCGGGACCGACTATAATTCACCCCTCCACTTT.

The chain joins TRBV4-3 to TRBJ2-2; D unresolved. The CDR3 runs 16 residues. Germline lookup yields CDR1 LGHNA and CDR2 YSLEER. Trimming took off 0 bases at V and 4 bases at J, with 12 bases between the two ends. In nucleotides, the CDR3 is TGCGCCAGCAGCCAAGAAGGTTTGGCGTTCACCGGGGAGCTGTTTTTT. It codes for CASSQEGLAFTGELFF.

This chain uses TRBV2 with TRBJ2-7; TRBD1 might be the D (5 bases). V was pared by 5 bases and J by 0 bases, with 14 bases between. From germline, CDR1 is SNHLY and CDR2 FYNNEI. This CDR3 comprises 15 residues. CDR3 region: CASSIVDRDSYEQYF. In nucleotides, the CDR3 is TGTGCCAGCAGTATCGTTGACAGAGACTCCTACGAGCAGTACTTC. Using reference TRBV2 and TRBJ2-7 for the parts outside the CDR3, the full variable domain is EPEVTQTPSHQVTQMGQEVILRCVPISNHLYFYWYRQILGQKVEFLVSFYNNEISEKSEIFDDQFSVERPDGSNFTLKIRSTKLEDSAMYFCASSIVDRDSYEQYFGPGTRLTVT.

This clone was recorded a few times. The J gene is TRBJ1-1, the V gene TRBV29-1, with TRBD1 identical over 8 bases. Losses at the gene ends were 2 bases for V and 0 bases for J; bases not matched to a gene: 2. Germline CDR1 SQVTM, CDR2 ANQGSEA. The CDR3 spans 14 residues. The CDR3 region is CSVEKTGVNTEAFF. CDR3 coding DNA: TGCAGCGTTGAAAAGACAGGGGTGAACACTGAAGCTTTCTTT.

The chain combines TRBV5-4 with TRBJ2-5; D not resolved. In germline, CDR1 is SGHNT, CDR2 YYREEE (reference sequence). This CDR3 comprises 13 residues. Trimming took off 3 bases at V and 1 base at J, with 7 bases between the two ends. The CDR3 DNA reads as TGTGCCAGCAGCTCCCCTCTCCAAGAGACCCAGTACTTC. Its translation is CASSSPLQETQYF.

The rearrangement links TRBV4-1 to TRBJ1-1, with 7 bases fitting TRBD1. Germline V gene data show CDR1 as MGHRA and CDR2 as YSYEKL. V was pared by 3 bases and J by 4 bases, with 8 bases of the junction left unmatched. This CDR3 contains 15 residues. For the CDR3, the DNA is TGCGCCAGCAGCCACAAGGGGGGACAGCTCACTGAAGCTTTCTTT. It specifies CASSHKGGQLTEAFF.

The chain employs TRBV4-1 and TRBJ2-5; weak D call: TRBD2 (5 bases). This CDR3 contains 15 residues. Germline loops: CDR1 MGHRA, CDR2 YSYEKL. Trimming took 0 bases from V and 1 from J, leaving 9 bases between them. The CDR3 region is CASSQDEGSQETQYF. CDR3 nucleotides: TGCGCCAGCAGCCAAGACGAGGGTAGCCAAGAGACCCAGTACTTC.